The sequence of this T cell receptor beta chain was determined in a study of shared clonotypes between healthy human individuals. Whole-study context: CD4 naive and CD4 memory each took three plates per donor, while CD8 naive took two and CD8 memory one.

For this clone: At the DNA level, this CDR3 is encoded by other sequences in the same sample as well.

Each subset's genomic DNA was shared equally among a number of immunoSEQ plates. Here immunoSEQ multiplex PCR was the method, and the copy in TCRdb shows in-frame clones only, minus some. The sample lists 2 million to 2.5 million clones; approximately 93% were seen once. CD45RA+ naive and CD45RA-negative memory subsets were separated from CD4+ cells. Sequenced: naive CD4+ T cells from PBMCs. Subset denoted: CD45RA+ positively selected. The TCR sequence derives from a man aged 18-30 years in good health. Some clones in this sample may be carry-over from other donors' samples.

CDR3 in amino acids: CSARANTEAFF. Written as DNA, the CDR3 is TGCAGTGCTAGGGCCAACACTGAAGCTTTCTTT. This chain joins TRBV20-1 and TRBJ1-1; no reliable D call. The CDR3 is 11 amino acids. Germline V gene data show CDR1 as DFQATT and CDR2 as SNEGSKA (reference sequence). V was pared by 3 bases and J by 2 bases, with 4 bases between.